These 12 T cell receptor beta chains were all obtained from the same sample, sequenced in a study of tumor and adjacent non-tumor tissue in lung cancer. No cell sorting was done before RNA was extracted from the tissue. Distant lung tissue was collected more than 3 cm away from the tumor edge. Three rounds of nested PCR, following a modified ARM-PCR protocol, produced the TCRbeta library. TCRdb re-called the multiplex PCR reads through MiXCR, storing one row per CDR3 protein. The sample lists 110,000 or so distinct CDR3 sequences; about 61% were seen once. Source material: distant non-tumor lung tissue. All receptors come from a man in his 60s with non-small cell lung cancer.

Notes on this clonotype: Germline and junction disagree at one end, which may indicate a read error. The chain is built from TRBV6-5 and TRBJ2-7, with a tentative D call TRBD2 (5 bases). CDR1 and CDR2 (germline): MNHEY, SVGAGI. This CDR3 comprises 17 residues. The CDR3 protein is CASSPTAGRTGTYGQYF. The CDR3 DNA is TGTGCCAGCAGCCCCACGGCAGGTCGGACTGGAACCTACGGGCAGTACTTC.

This clonotype has only a few counts. V is TRBV28 and J is TRBJ2-1; D call uncertain. V was shortened by 1 base and J by 6 bases, with 7 bases between the two germline ends. The CDR3 consists of 13 residues. CDR1 is MDHEN, CDR2 SYDVKM, per germline. The CDR3 region is CASSLSGFNEQFF. The CDR3, as DNA: TGTGCCAGCAGTTTATCCGGGTTCAATGAGCAGTTCTTC.

The chain joins TRBV11-3 to TRBJ2-3; TRBD2 aligns across 7 bases. J lost 8 bases, V lost 6 bases, and 17 bases had no gene match. CDR3 size: 16 residues. CDR1 and CDR2 from the germline V gene are SGHNT and YENEEA. CDR3 sequence: CASRPGGGSSAVTQYF. In nucleotides, the CDR3 is TGTGCCAGCAGACCGGGGGGTGGATCTAGCGCAGTTACGCAGTATTTT.

This clonotype was observed at least ten times. The rearrangement uses TRBV6-6 and TRBJ2-2, with 8 bases that match TRBD2. Germline values: CDR1 MNHNY, CDR2 SVGAGI (reference sequence). The CDR3 has 15 residues. V dropped 5 bases and J dropped 5; count of bases not matched to a gene: 7. CDR3 region: CASSLREGGTGELFF. In DNA form, the CDR3 reads TGTGCCAGCAGTCTCCGGGAGGGGGGGACCGGGGAGCTGTTTTTT.

This clonotype came up a few times. Given a much more abundant clone one base away, this may be a read error. The rearrangement uses TRBV10-3 and TRBJ2-1; no clear D. The CDR3 sequence is 15 residues long. Germline-derived CDR1 and CDR2 are ENHRY and SYGVKD. The CDR3 loop is CAISDTQSSYNEQLF. The CDR3 region has the DNA TGTGCCATCAGTGATACACAGAGCTCCTACAATGAGCAGCTCTTC.

The gene calls are TRBV10-3 and TRBJ2-7, with D maybe TRBD2 (5 bases). CDR1 and CDR2 from the germline V gene are ENHRY and SYGVKD. V was cut by 6 bases and J by 4 bases, with 10 bases left in between. The length of the CDR3 is 12 residues. The CDR3 reads CAISNTSYEQYF. CDR3 DNA sequence: TGTGCCATCAGCAACACTAGTTACGAGCAGTACTTC.

The count of this clonotype is one. The chain employs TRBV6-1 and TRBJ1-2; D gene unclear. The CDR3 consists of 17 residues. The germline V gene has CDR1 MNHNS and CDR2 SASEGT. Trimming removed 4 bases from V and 8 bases from J, with 26 bases in between. CDR3 sequence (DNA): TGTGCCAGCAGTGTTGAAGTGCGAGGGATCTGGCCCTGGGGCTACACCTTC. Amino acids: CASSVEVRGIWPWGYTF.

The CDR3 loop is CASGFTGLQPQHF. Here the CDR3 DNA reads TGTGCTAGTGGTTTCACTGGACTGCAGCCCCAGCATTTT. The rearrangement links TRBV12-5 to TRBJ1-5; D uncertain. The CDR3 runs 13 residues. Trimming removed 3 bases from V and 7 bases from J, with 10 bases in between. Germline CDR1 reads LGHNT; CDR2 reads FRNRAP.

This clonotype has a count of ten or more. This rearrangement joins TRBV6-1 to TRBJ1-5; TRBD1 is a possible D gene (6 bases). V was clipped by 6 bases and J by 0 bases, with 15 bases between them. This CDR3 contains 16 residues. Germline V gives CDR1 MNHNS, CDR2 SASEGT. DNA of the CDR3: TGTGCCAGCAGCAAGGACAGAGTTTATAGCAATCAGCCCCAGCATTTT. Encoded protein: CASSKDRVYSNQPQHF.

This clonotype was seen ten or more times. The chain has TRBV29-1 and TRBJ2-1, with D possibly being TRBD1 or TRBD2 (5 bases each). This CDR3 has 14 amino acids. Germline V CDR1 and CDR2: SQVTM, ANQGSEA. The DNA for the CDR3 is TGCAGTGGGTGGGGGACGGCCACCTACAATGAGCAGTTCTTC. Protein product: CSGWGTATYNEQFF.

This clonotype was found many times. The V gene is TRBV12-3 or TRBV12-4, the J gene TRBJ1-5, with a possible D match to TRBD1 (5 bases). CDR3 length: 15 amino acids. The ends were cut back, 2 bases at V and 3 bases at J, with 11 bases in the middle. The DNA of the CDR3 is TGTGCCAGCAGTTTATCGGGAGGGGTCAATCAGCCCCAGCATTTT. It yields the protein CASSLSGGVNQPQHF.

The J gene is TRBJ2-1, the V gene TRBV12-3 or TRBV12-4; 8 bases line up with TRBD2. V lost 5 bases to trimming and J lost 13 bases; unmatched junction nucleotides: 16. The CDR3 is 15 residues long. The CDR3 region is CASSAFRTSWGPQFF. CDR3 in DNA: TGTGCCAGCAGTGCTTTCCGGACTAGCTGGGGACCCCAGTTCTTC.